Listed here are 5 T cell receptor beta chains from one sample, sequenced in a study of blood T cell repertoires in COVID-19 (dated by TCRdb to the early 2020s). The library was generated by the immunoSEQ multiplex PCR assay. TCRdb stores this immuneACCESS table with in-frame sequences only. Part of the clones is absent; in the studies checked, under half of the shortfall reflects unresolved V genes, and no reason is known for the rest. The sample table shows 50,000 to 85,000 clones, and 91% are seen once. Together, the top ten hold approximately 7.5% of the sample. Sequencing input: peripheral blood. The receptors shown here come from a human donor in a cohort sampled during active COVID-19.

The CDR3 reads CASSLRDRRAFF. DNA of the CDR3: TGTGCCAGCAGCCTCCGGGACAGGAGGGCTTTCTTT. This chain joins TRBV3-1 (or the pseudogene TRBV3-2) and TRBJ1-1; 8 nucleotides agree with TRBD1. Germline V gene sequence: CDR1 LGHDT, CDR2 YNNKEL (reference sequence). This CDR3 contains 12 residues. V shed 4 bases, J shed 11 bases, and the junction held 6 bases outside the gene matches.

J is TRBJ2-7 and V is TRBV7-2, with 11 positions matching TRBD2. CDR1 is SGHTA, CDR2 FQGNSA, per germline. This CDR3 comprises 14 residues. The V gene end was trimmed by 1 base and the J gene end by 6 bases; junction bases not matched to a gene: 2. The chain's CDR3 is CASSLGLAGLEQYF. As DNA, the CDR3 is TGTGCCAGCAGCTTAGGACTAGCGGGGCTCGAGCAGTACTTC.

CDR3 protein: CASSYPVGQTLAEAFF. The CDR3 nucleotides are TGTGCCAGCAGTTACCCCGTGGGGCAGACGCTGGCTGAAGCTTTCTTT. The V and J genes are TRBV6-6 and TRBJ1-1; tentative D call: TRBD1 (5 bases). Trimming took 2 bases from V and 6 from J, leaving 19 bases between them. The CDR3 is 16 amino acids. Looked up from germline, CDR1 is MNHNY and CDR2 is SVGAGI (reference sequence).

The chain recombines TRBV5-1 with TRBJ2-5; D may be TRBD1 (6 bases). The CDR3 totals 12 residues. The V gene's germline CDR1 is SGHRS and CDR2 YFSETQ. Trimming took off 1 base at V and 5 bases at J, with 6 bases between the two ends. The CDR3 sequence: CASSLQGETQYF. DNA for the CDR3: TGCGCCAGCAGCTTGCAGGGGGAGACCCAGTACTTC.

The chain links TRBV28 to TRBJ2-3; TRBD2 matches at 8 bases. Germline loops: CDR1 MDHEN, CDR2 SYDVKM. CDR3 length equals 16 residues. Germline trimming cut 5 bases from V and 0 bases from J; bases unmatched to any gene: 7. CDR3 nucleotides: TGTGCCAGCAGTGTTACTAGCGGACCTAGCACAGATACGCAGTATTTT. Translating it yields CASSVTSGPSTDTQYF.